One and the same sample provided the 6 T cell receptor beta chains below, sequenced in a study of blood T cell repertoires in COVID-19. This table comes from immunoSEQ multiplex PCR, and its TCRdb copy is limited to in-frame clones, with some not included. This sample has approximately 150,000 clones; over 70% occur once, and the top ten carry roughly a fifth. Sequenced sample: peripheral blood. These receptors were obtained from a woman in her 70s who had recovered from COVID-19.

V and J are TRBV7-2 and TRBJ2-1, with 7 bases matching TRBD1. The V and J ends lost 4 bases and 8 bases, in that order; junction bases with no gene match: 17. The CDR3 consists of 17 residues. The germline V gene encodes CDR1 SGHTA and CDR2 FQGNSA. The CDR3 nucleotides read TGTGCCAGCAGCTCCTTAAGATCGACAGGGACCGGGGATGAGCAGTTCTTC. Amino acid sequence: CASSSLRSTGTGDEQFF.

This chain uses TRBV7-9 with TRBJ2-5, with 7 bases lining up with TRBD2. CDR3 length: 13 amino acids. The germline CDR1 and CDR2 sequences are SEHNR and FQNEAQ (reference sequence). V shed 1 base and J 5 bases; nucleotides not matched to a gene: 1. This chain's CDR3 is CASSLGTRETQYF. For the CDR3, the DNA is TGTGCCAGCAGCTTAGGGACTAGGGAGACCCAGTACTTC.

The chain uses TRBV3-1 (or the pseudogene TRBV3-2) and TRBJ2-1; 7 bases align to TRBD2. CDR1 LGHDT and CDR2 YNNKEL come from the germline V gene (reference sequence). This CDR3 has 18 residues. V gave up 0 bases and J gave up 8 bases; unmatched junction bases: 16. This chain's CDR3 is CASSQEVVGAGVFDEQFF. DNA of the CDR3: TGTGCCAGCAGCCAAGAAGTTGTCGGTGCGGGAGTGTTTGATGAGCAGTTCTTC.

The chain carries TRBV7-6 and TRBJ2-5, with D tentatively TRBD1 (5 bases). The CDR3 is 14 residues long. Germline values: CDR1 SGHVS, CDR2 FNYEAQ. Trimming removed 3 bases from V and 5 bases from J, with 13 bases in between. The CDR3 coding sequence is TGTGCCAGCAGCTTTTCCAGTTCAGGGGAGACCCAGTACTTC. It codes for CASSFSSSGETQYF.

This sequence joins TRBV14 and TRBJ2-1; 9 positions agree with TRBD2. The CDR3 extends over 15 amino acids. Germline lookup yields CDR1 SGHDN and CDR2 FVKESK. V dropped 1 base and J dropped 4; count of bases not matched to a gene: 2. CDR3 nucleotide sequence: TGTGCCAGCAGCCAAGGACTAGCGGTATACAATGAGCAGTTCTTC. Translation: CASSQGLAVYNEQFF. Filled out from reference TRBV14 and TRBJ2-1, the complete variable domain reads EAGVTQFPSHSVIEKGQTVTLRCDPISGHDNLYWYRRVMGKEIKFLLHFVKESKQDESGMPNNRFLAERTGGTYSTLKVQPAELEDSGVYFCASSQGLAVYNEQFFGPGTRLTVL.

The sample holds one count of this clone. The chain is built from TRBV2 and TRBJ1-2; D is undetermined. The V end lost 0 bases, the J end lost 2 bases, and 10 bases lay between the germline ends. The germline V gene encodes CDR1 SNHLY and CDR2 FYNNEI. The CDR3 totals 15 residues. The CDR3 loop is CASSEALGPNYGYTF. Here the CDR3 DNA reads TGTGCCAGCAGTGAAGCGCTTGGGCCAAACTATGGCTACACCTTC.